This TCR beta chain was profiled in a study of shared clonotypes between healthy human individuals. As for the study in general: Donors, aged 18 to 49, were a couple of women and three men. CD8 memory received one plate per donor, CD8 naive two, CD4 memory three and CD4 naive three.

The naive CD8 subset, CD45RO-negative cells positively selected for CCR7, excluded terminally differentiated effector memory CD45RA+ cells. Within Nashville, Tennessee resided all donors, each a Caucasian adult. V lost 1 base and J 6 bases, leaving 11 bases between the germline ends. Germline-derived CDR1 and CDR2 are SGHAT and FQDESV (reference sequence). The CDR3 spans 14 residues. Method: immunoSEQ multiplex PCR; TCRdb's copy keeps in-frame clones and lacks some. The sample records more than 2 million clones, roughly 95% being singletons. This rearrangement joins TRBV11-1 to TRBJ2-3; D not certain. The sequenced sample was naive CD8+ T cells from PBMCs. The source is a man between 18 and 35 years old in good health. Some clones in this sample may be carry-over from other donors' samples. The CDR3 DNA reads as TGTGCCAGCAGCTTAGGGGAAAGATTGGATACGCAGTATTTT. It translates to CASSLGERLDTQYF.